A selection of T cell receptor beta chains follows, all from one sample in a study of beta chain features in type 1 diabetes. Repertoires were generated with immunoSEQ multiplex PCR, while TCRdb's copy carries only in-frame clones and drops some. The table shows some 150,000 clones, with around 10% occurring only once. Sequenced: central memory CD4+ T cells from blood. All receptors come from a man aged 18 to 29 in good health. CDR3s include the opening cysteine and the closing phenylalanine or tryptophan. Fields, in order: CDR3 DNA, CDR3 protein, CDR3 length, J gene, D gene, clone size, V gene. D genes are given only for firm matches. Rows may omit the clone size; those that give it use once, few, many or a size class.

TGTGCTAGCAGACCGACAGGGGCGCCGGGAGAGACCCAGTACTTC | CASRPTGAPGETQYF | 15 | TRBJ2-5 | TRBD1 | few | TRBV7-7
TGTGCCAGCAGCGCAGGGGGCGCGCAGGGCTACACCTTC | CASSAGGAQGYTF | 13 | TRBJ1-2 | TRBD1 | - | TRBV7-2
TGTGCCAGCAGCAAAGAAGACAGGGTAGAAAAACTGTTTTTT | CASSKEDRVEKLFF | 14 | TRBJ1-4 | - | few | TRBV21-1
TGTGCCAGCAGCCGGAGGGAGTTCCAAGAGACCCAGTACTTC | CASSRREFQETQYF | 14 | TRBJ2-5 | - | - | TRBV7-2
TGTGCCAGCAGCTTACAGGGCAGAAGGACTGGAAACACCATATATTTT | CASSLQGRRTGNTIYF | 16 | TRBJ1-3 | - | few | TRBV5-4
TGTGCCAGCAGCCTCGGACTGTCCTCCTACGAGCAGTACTTC | CASSLGLSSYEQYF | 14 | TRBJ2-7 | - | few | TRBV7-9
TGTGCCAGCAGCTTTGGAGGGACTAGCTTGAGCGAGCAGTACTTC | CASSFGGTSLSEQYF | 15 | TRBJ2-7 | TRBD2 | - | TRBV7-2
TGTGCCAGCAGCTTTAGTGGGCAGGGGATAGATACGCAGTATTTT | CASSFSGQGIDTQYF | 15 | TRBJ2-3 | - | - | TRBV7-2
TGCGCCAGCAGCCAGACAGGGCCACCCTATAATTCACCCCTCCACTTT | CASSQTGPPYNSPLHF | 16 | TRBJ1-6 | TRBD1 | - | TRBV5-1
TGTGCCAGCAGACAGGGCCCACCGTTCTTC | CASRQGPPFF | 10 | TRBJ2-1 | - | many | TRBV2
TGTGCCAGCACCCTAATCCAGGGGACAGATACGCAGTATTTT | CASTLIQGTDTQYF | 14 | TRBJ2-3 | - | many | TRBV6-5
TGTGCCAGCGGGACCTACACCGGGGAGCTGCTTTTT | CASGTYTGELLF | 12 | TRBJ2-2 | - | - | TRBV6-6
TGTGCCAGCAGAGAAACAGGGGGCGGATACAATGAGCAGTTCTTC | CASRETGGGYNEQFF | 15 | TRBJ2-1 | TRBD1 | - | TRBV6-5
TGTGCCACCAGCCGACGGGACCCTGCCTACGAGCAGTACTTC | CATSRRDPAYEQYF | 14 | TRBJ2-7 | - | few | TRBV15
TGTGCCATCAGTGGATTGAGCGGGGGTTCCTACGAGCAGTACTTC | CAISGLSGGSYEQYF | 15 | TRBJ2-7 | TRBD2 | - | TRBV10-3
TGTGCCAGCAGCGTAGGGCAGAGCACAGATACGCAGTATTTT | CASSVGQSTDTQYF | 14 | TRBJ2-3 | - | few | TRBV9
TGTGCCTGGAGTTCGACAGCTTGGGGCTATGGCTACACCTTC | CAWSSTAWGYGYTF | 14 | TRBJ1-2 | - | few | TRBV30
TGTGCCAGCTCACCTGGGACGCAGAACACTGAAGCTTTCTTT | CASSPGTQNTEAFF | 14 | TRBJ1-1 | - | few | TRBV18
TGTGCCAGCAGTCACGACAGGAACACCGGGGAGCTGTTTTTT | CASSHDRNTGELFF | 14 | TRBJ2-2 | - | - | TRBV14
TGTGCCAGCAGCCCCCAGCGGGGGGGCGTCGATGAGCAGTTCTTC | CASSPQRGGVDEQFF | 15 | TRBJ2-1 | TRBD2 | many | TRBV7-2
TGTGCCACCAGCAGAGAGCCAGCTTGGGAGCAGTACTTC | CATSREPAWEQYF | 13 | TRBJ2-7 | - | - | TRBV15
TGCGCCAGCAGCTTGGAGGGCAGACGCACAGATACGCAGTATTTT | CASSLEGRRTDTQYF | 15 | TRBJ2-3 | - | - | TRBV5-1
TGTGCCAGCAGACCATTTCTTAGCCCGAGGAAAACCGGGGAGCTGTTTTTT | CASRPFLSPRKTGELFF | 17 | TRBJ2-2 | - | - | TRBV11-2
TGTGCCAGCTCACTATTGGGACAGGAGAACTATGGCTACACCTTC | CASSLLGQENYGYTF | 15 | TRBJ1-2 | TRBD1 | - | TRBV18
TGTGCCAGCAGCCACGACTACTACGAGCAGTACTTC | CASSHDYYEQYF | 12 | TRBJ2-7 | - | many | TRBV13
TGTGCCAGCAGCATGCTAGGCTCCTACAATGAGCAGTTCTTC | CASSMLGSYNEQFF | 14 | TRBJ2-1 | - | - | TRBV11-3
TGCGCCAGCAGTCAATCCGAGGACTCACGGGGTGAGCAGTTCTTC | CASSQSEDSRGEQFF | 15 | TRBJ2-1 | - | - | TRBV23-1
TGTGCCAGCAGCGTAGACCCGGCTTCCTATGGCTACACCTTC | CASSVDPASYGYTF | 14 | TRBJ1-2 | - | few | TRBV9